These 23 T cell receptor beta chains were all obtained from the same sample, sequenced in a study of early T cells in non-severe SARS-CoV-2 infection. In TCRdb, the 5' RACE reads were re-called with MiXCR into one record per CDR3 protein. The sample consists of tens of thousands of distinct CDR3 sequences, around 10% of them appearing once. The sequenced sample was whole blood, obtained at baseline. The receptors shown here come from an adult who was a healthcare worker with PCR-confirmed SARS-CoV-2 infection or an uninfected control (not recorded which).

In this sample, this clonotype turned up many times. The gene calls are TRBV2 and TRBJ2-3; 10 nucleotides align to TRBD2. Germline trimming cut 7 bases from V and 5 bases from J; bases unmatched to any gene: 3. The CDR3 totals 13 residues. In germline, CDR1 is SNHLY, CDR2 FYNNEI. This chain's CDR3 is CASNIAGGDTQYF. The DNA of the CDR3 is TGTGCCAGCAATATAGCGGGAGGAGATACGCAGTATTTT.

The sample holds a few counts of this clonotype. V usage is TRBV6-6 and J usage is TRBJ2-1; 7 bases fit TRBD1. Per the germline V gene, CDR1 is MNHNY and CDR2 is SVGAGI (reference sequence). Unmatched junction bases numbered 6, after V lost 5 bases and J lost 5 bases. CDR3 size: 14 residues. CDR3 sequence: CASSPGTADNEQFF. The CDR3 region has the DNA TGTGCCAGCAGTCCCGGGACAGCAGACAATGAGCAGTTCTTC.

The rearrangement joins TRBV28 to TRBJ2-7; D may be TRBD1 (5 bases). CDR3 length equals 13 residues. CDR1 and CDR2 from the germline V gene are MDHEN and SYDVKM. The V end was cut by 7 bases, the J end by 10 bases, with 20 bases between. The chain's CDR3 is CASKSYEKGIQYF. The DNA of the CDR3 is TGTGCCAGCAAGAGTTATGAGAAGGGGATTCAGTACTTC.

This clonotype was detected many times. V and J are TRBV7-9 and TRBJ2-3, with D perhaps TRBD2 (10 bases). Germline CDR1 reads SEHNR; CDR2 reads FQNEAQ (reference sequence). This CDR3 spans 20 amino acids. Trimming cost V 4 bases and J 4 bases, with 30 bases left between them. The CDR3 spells CASSSLRDRAQREGPDTQYF. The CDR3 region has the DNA TGTGCCAGCAGCTCCCTCCGGGACAGGGCCCAGCGGGAGGGCCCAGATACGCAGTATTTT.

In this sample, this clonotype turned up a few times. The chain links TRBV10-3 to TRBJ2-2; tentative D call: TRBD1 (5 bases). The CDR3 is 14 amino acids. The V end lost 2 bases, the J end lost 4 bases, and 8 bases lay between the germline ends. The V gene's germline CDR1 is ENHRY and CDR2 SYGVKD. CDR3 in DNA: TGTGCCATCAGTGAGACAGGAAGCACCGGGGAGCTGTTTTTT. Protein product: CAISETGSTGELFF.

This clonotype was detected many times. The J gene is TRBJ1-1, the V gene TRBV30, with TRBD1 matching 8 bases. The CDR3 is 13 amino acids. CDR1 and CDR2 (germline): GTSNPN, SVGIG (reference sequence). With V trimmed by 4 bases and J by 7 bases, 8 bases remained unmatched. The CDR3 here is CAWIPTGVIEAFF. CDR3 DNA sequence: TGTGCCTGGATCCCGACAGGGGTGATTGAAGCTTTCTTT. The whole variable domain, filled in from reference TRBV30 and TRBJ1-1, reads SQTIHQWPATLVQPVGSPLSLECTVEGTSNPNLYWYRQAAGRGLQLLFYSVGIGQISSEVPQNLSASRPQDRQFILSSKKLLLSDSGFYLCAWIPTGVIEAFFGQGTRLTVV.

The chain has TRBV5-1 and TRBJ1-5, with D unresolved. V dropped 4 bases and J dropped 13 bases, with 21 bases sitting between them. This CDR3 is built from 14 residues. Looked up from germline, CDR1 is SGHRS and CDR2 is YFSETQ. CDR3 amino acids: CASSIAGNQPQQHF. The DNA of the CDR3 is TGCGCCAGCAGCATCGCAGGAAATCAGCCCCAGCAGCATTTT.

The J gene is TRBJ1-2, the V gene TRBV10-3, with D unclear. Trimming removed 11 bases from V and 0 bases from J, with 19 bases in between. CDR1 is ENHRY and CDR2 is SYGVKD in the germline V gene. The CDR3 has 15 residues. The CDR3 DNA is TGTGCCGCCAAGTCCTACGTCCTAGCTAACTATGGCTACACCTTC. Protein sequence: CAAKSYVLANYGYTF.

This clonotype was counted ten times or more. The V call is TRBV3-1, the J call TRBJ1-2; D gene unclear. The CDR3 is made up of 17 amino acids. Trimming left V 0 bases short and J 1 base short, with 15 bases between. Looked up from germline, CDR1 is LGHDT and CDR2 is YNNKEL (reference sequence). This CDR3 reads CASSQDDALNFNYGYTF. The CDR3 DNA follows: TGTGCCAGCAGCCAAGATGACGCCCTGAATTTTAACTATGGCTACACCTTC. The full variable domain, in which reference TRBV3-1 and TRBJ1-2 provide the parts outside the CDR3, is DTAVSQTPKYLVTQMGNDKSIKCEQNLGHDTMYWYKQDSKKFLKIMFSYNNKELIINETVPNRFSPKSPDKAHLNLHINSLELGDSAVYFCASSQDDALNFNYGYTFGSGTRLTVV.

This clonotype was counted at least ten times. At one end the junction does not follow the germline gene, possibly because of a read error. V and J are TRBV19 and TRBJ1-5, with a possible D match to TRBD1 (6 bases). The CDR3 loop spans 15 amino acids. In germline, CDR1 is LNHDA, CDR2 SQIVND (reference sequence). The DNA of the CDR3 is TGTGCCAGTAGTGTAGACAGGACCAGCAATCAGCCCCAGCATTTT. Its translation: CASSVDRTSNQPQHF.

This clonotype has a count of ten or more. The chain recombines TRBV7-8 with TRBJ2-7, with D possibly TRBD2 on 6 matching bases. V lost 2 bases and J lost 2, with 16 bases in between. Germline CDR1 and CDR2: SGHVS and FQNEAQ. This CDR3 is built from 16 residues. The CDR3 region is CASSLIRGGSPYEQYF. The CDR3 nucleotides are TGTGCCAGCAGCTTAATTCGGGGAGGATCCCCCTACGAGCAGTACTTC.

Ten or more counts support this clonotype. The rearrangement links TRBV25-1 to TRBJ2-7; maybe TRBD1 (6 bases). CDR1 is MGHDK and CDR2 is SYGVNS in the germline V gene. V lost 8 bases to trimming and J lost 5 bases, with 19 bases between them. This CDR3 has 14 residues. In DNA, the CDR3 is TGTGCCAGCGGTCATTACACAGGGCTAGACGAGCAGTACTTC. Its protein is CASGHYTGLDEQYF.

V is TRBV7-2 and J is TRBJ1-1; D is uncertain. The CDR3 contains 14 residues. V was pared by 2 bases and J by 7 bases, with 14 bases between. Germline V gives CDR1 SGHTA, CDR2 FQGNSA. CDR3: CASSLQDRTREAFF. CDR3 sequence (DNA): TGTGCCAGCAGCTTACAGGATAGAACGCGTGAAGCTTTCTTT.

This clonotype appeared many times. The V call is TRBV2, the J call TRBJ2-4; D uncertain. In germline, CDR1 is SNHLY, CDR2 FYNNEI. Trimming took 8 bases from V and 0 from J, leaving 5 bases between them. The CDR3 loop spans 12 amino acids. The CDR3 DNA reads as TGTGCCAGCGGGGTAGCCAAAAACATTCAGTACTTC. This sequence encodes CASGVAKNIQYF.

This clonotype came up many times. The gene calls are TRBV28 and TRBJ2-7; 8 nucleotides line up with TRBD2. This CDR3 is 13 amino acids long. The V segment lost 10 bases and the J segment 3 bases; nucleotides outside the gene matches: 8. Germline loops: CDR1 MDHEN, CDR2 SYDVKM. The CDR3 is CATQRGSYYEQYF. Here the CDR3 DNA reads TGTGCCACCCAGCGGGGGTCATACTACGAGCAGTACTTC.

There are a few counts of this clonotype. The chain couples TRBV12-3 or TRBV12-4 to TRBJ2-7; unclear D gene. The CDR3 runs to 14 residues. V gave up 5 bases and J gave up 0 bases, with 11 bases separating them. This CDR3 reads CASSPMYGSYEQYF. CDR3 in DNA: TGTGCCAGCAGTCCTATGTACGGCTCCTACGAGCAGTACTTC.

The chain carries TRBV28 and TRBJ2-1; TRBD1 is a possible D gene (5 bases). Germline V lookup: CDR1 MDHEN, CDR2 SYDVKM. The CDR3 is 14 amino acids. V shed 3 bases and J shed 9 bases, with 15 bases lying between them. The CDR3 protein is CASSFLGQASEQFF. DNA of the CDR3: TGTGCCAGCAGTTTTTTGGGGCAGGCCAGTGAGCAGTTCTTC.

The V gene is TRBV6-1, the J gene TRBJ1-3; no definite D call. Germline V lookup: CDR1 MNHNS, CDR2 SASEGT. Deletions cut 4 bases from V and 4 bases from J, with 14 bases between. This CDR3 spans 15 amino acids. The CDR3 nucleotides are TGTGCCAGCAGTGTTCACCAGGATGGAGGAAACACCATATATTTT. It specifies CASSVHQDGGNTIYF.

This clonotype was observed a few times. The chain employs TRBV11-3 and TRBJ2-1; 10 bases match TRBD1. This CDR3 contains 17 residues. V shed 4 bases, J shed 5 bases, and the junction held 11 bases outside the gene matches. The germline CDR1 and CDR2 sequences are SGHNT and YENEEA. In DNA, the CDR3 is TGTGCCAGCAGCTCCCAACCCGTGGGGACAGGGGACAATGAGCAGTTCTTC. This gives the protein CASSSQPVGTGDNEQFF.

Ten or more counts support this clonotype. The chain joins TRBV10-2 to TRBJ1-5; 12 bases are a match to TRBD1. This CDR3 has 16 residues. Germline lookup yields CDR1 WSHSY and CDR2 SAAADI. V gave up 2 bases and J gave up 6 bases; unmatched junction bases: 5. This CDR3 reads CASSEPGTGGGQPQHF. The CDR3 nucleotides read TGCGCCAGCAGTGAGCCCGGGACAGGGGGCGGTCAGCCCCAGCATTTT.

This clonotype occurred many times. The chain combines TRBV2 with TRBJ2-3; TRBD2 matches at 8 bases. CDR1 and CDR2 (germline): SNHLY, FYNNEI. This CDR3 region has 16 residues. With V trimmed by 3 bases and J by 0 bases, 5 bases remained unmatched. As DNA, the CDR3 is TGTGCCAGCAGTGATCTAGCGGGTCTTAGCACAGATACGCAGTATTTT. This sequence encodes CASSDLAGLSTDTQYF.

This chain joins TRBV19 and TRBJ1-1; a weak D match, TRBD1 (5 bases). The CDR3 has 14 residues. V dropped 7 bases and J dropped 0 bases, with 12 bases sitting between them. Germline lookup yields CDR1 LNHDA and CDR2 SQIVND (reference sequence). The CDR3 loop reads CASTLPGMNTEAFF. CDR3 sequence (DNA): TGTGCCAGTACGCTCCCAGGGATGAACACTGAAGCTTTCTTT.

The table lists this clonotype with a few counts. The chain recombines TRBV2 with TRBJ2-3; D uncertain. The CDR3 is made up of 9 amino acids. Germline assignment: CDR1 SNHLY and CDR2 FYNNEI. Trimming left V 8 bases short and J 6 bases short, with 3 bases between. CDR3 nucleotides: TGTGCCAGCGGGGATACGCAGTATTTT. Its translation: CASGDTQYF.